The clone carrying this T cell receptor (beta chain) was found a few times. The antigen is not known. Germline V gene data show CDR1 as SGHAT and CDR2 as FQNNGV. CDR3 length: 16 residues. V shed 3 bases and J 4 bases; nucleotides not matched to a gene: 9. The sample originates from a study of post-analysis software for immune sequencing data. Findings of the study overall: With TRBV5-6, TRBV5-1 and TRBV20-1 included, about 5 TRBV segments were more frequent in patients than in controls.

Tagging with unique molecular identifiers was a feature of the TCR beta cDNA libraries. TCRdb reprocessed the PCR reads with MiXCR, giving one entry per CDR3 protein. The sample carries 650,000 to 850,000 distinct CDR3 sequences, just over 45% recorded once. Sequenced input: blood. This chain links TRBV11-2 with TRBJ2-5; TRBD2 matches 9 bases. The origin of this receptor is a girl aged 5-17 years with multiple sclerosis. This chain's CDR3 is CASSFSGLAISETQYF. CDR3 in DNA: TGTGCCAGCAGCTTCTCAGGACTAGCGATTTCAGAGACCCAGTACTTC.